This section outlines one T cell receptor (beta chain) sequence together with its context. Its antigen is currently unknown. The junction and the germline gene differ at one end; a read error may be behind it. The entry originates in a study of CD8 T cells in Susac syndrome. With random hexamers, about 0.5 to 1 ug RNA was reverse transcribed. TCRdb redid the calling of the immunoSEQ multiplex PCR reads with MiXCR, one entry per CDR3 protein. The sample consists of 56,000 or so distinct CDR3 sequences, around 93% of them appearing once. Study-wide results and caveats: The study conceded that its TCR sequencing and HLA analysis involved relatively few individuals.

The CDR3 is made up of 17 amino acids. Germline V gene sequence: CDR1 MNHNS, CDR2 SASEGT. Sequencing was done on a sample of CD8+ T cells from PBMCs. The receptor was derived from a human donor with Susac syndrome. The chain joins TRBV6-1 to TRBJ1-5; a weak D match, TRBD1 (5 bases). The CDR3 DNA is TGTGCCAGCAGCGAAGGGGTGTTCGGGATGGGCAATCAGCCCCAGCATTTT. It codes for CASSEGVFGMGNQPQHF.